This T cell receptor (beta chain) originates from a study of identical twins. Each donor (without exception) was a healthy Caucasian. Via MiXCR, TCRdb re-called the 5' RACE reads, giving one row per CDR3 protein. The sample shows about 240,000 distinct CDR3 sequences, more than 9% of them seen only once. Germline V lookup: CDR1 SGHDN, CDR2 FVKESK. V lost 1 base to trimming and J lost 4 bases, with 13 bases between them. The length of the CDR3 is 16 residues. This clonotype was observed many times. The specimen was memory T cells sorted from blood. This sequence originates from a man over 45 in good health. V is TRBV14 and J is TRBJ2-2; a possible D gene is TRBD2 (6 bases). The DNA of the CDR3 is TGTGCCAGCAGCCAAGTTGCGGGAAAGTTCACCGGGGAGCTGTTTTTT. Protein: CASSQVAGKFTGELFF.